The clone carrying this T cell receptor beta chain was picked up a small number of times. Its target is unknown. This specimen belongs to a study of T cell repertoires in cytomegalovirus infection. About the research overall: The authors relied on CMV epitopes, both recently identified HLA-C-restricted and well-studied HLA-B-restricted. CMV infection and matching HLA type were both indicated by public TCR beta signatures. General study findings and limits: Ex vivo, HLA-C-restricted CMV-specific TCR beta clonotypes prevailed over the rest of the response.

Germline lookup yields CDR1 MDHEN and CDR2 SYDVKM. The V and J ends lost 3 bases and 3 bases respectively, with 18 bases between them. This CDR3 has 16 residues. TCRdb analysed the reads with MiXCR anew, one entry per CDR3 protein. The data contain 640,000 or so distinct CDR3 sequences, about 30% of them singletons. The source was cultured PBMCs, collected from culture after CMV antigen stimulation. This sequence originates from a human donor in good health (CMV status not recorded). Some clones in this sample may be carry-over from other donors' samples. The chain joins TRBV28 to TRBJ2-7; TRBD2 is a possible D gene (7 bases). The CDR3 bases are TGTGCCAGCAGTTTCGGTATAGGGGGGGGTTACTACGAGCAGTACTTC. Translating gives CASSFGIGGGYYEQYF. The whole variable domain, remainder taken from reference TRBV28 and TRBJ2-7, is DVKVTQSSRYLVKRTGEKVFLECVQDMDHENMFWYRQDPGLGLRLIYFSYDVKMKEKGDIPEGYSVSREKKERFSLILESASTNQTSMYLCASSFGIGGGYYEQYFGPGTRLTVT.